Described below is a single T cell receptor (beta chain) sequence and its context. These data originate in a study of blood T cell repertoires in COVID-19. On the study more broadly: The United States, Italy and Spain were the sources of the acute and convalescent COVID-19 samples. In each case, the material was cDNA or gDNA derived from T cells, B-cell-depleted T cells, or PBMCs.

This CDR3 is built from 14 residues. Trimming took 5 bases from V and 4 from J; bases not matched to a gene: 6. Germline V gene data show CDR1 as MDHEN and CDR2 as SYDVKM. Authors' processing steps: The authors estimated nucleated cell counts from reference gene primer amplification. Sequenced by immunoSEQ multiplex PCR; TCRdb stores in-frame clones only, minus some. V and J calls and clone size are those listed in that table; D and trimming were worked out from the DNA. Counted here are some 320,000 clones, around 87% occurring once; the ten biggest clones make up around 8%. The gene calls are TRBV28 and TRBJ2-5, with 8 bases matching TRBD1. The sequencing input was peripheral blood. This TCR derives from a woman between 45 and 65 years old who had recovered from COVID-19. CDR3 DNA: TGTGCCAGCAGTCAGTCAGGGGGCGGAGAGACCCAGTACTTC. Protein product: CASSQSGGGETQYF.